This entry lists 3 T cell receptor beta chains sequenced from one sample in a study of cytotoxic CD8 clonotypes in ibrutinib-treated CLL. This table comes from immunoSEQ multiplex PCR, and its TCRdb copy is limited to in-frame clones, with some not included. The repertoire holds approximately 47,000 clones, with just over 65% as singletons. The sample here was PBMCs, taken after 24 months of ibrutinib treatment. These receptors were obtained from a human donor with chronic lymphocytic leukemia.

Concerning this clone: This sample also contains other DNA sequences that code for the same CDR3. V and J are TRBV5-1 and TRBJ1-1, with D maybe TRBD1 (5 bases). The germline gives CDR1 SGHRS, CDR2 YFSETQ. The CDR3 length is 14 residues. V was cut by 0 bases and J by 2 bases, with 8 bases left in between. Here the CDR3 DNA reads TGCGCCAGCAGCTTGGAAGGGGCAAACACTGAAGCTTTCTTT. Translated: CASSLEGANTEAFF.

This clone was seen only once. This sequence joins TRBV6-1 and TRBJ2-5, with 9 bases identical to TRBD2. Losses at the gene ends were 2 bases for V and 6 bases for J; bases not matched to a gene: 16. From germline, CDR1 is MNHNS and CDR2 SASEGT. CDR3 length: 18 amino acids. DNA of the CDR3: TGTGCCAGCAGTGAACGGGGTAGCGGGGGTGCATCTGTTAAGACCCAGTACTTC. Amino acids: CASSERGSGGASVKTQYF.

V usage is TRBV16 and J usage is TRBJ1-5; 7 positions match TRBD1. CDR3 length equals 15 residues. Germline V gene sequence: CDR1 KGHSY, CDR2 FQNENV. V shed 4 bases and J 3 bases; nucleotides not matched to a gene: 6. This CDR3 is CASSLGTAINQPQHF. Written as DNA, the CDR3 is TGTGCCAGCAGCCTGGGGACAGCTATCAATCAGCCCCAGCATTTT.